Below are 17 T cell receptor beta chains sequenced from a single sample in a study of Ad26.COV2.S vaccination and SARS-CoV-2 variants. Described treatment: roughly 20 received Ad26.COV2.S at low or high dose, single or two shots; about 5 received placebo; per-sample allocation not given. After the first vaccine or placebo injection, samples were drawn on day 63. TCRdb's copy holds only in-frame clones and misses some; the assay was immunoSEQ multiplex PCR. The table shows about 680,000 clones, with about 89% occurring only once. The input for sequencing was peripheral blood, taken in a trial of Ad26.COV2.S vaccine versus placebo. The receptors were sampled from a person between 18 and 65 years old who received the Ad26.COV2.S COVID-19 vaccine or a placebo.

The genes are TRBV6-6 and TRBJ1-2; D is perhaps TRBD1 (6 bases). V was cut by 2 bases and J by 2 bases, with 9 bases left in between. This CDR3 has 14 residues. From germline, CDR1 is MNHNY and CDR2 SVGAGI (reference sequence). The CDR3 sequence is CASSYPGQNYGYTF. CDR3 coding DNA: TGTGCCAGCAGTTACCCTGGACAGAACTATGGCTACACCTTC.

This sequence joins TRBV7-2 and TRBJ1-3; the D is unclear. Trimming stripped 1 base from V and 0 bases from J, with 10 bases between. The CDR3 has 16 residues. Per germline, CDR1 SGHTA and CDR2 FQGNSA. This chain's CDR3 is CASSLVVGSSGNTIYF. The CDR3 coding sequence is TGTGCCAGCAGCTTAGTGGTGGGCAGCTCTGGAAACACCATATATTTT.

CDR3 in DNA: TGTGCCAGCAGCTTACGCGGGGCCACTGAAGCTTTCTTT. The encoded protein is CASSLRGATEAFF. The chain carries TRBV7-2 and TRBJ1-1; D possibly corresponds to TRBD1 (5 bases). V was cut by 2 bases and J by 4 bases, with 8 bases left in between. In germline, CDR1 is SGHTA, CDR2 FQGNSA. The CDR3 length is 13 residues. The complete variable domain, with remaining parts taken from reference TRBV7-2 and TRBJ1-1, reads GAGVSQSPSNKVTEKGKDVELRCDPISGHTALYWYRQSLGQGLEFLIYFQGNSAPDKSGLPSDRFSAERTGGSVSTLTIQRTQQEDSAVYLCASSLRGATEAFFGQGTRLTVV.

CDR3 nucleotide sequence: TGCGCCAGCAGCTTGTGGGGTGGGGGCGACGTTGAAGCTTTCTTT. Translated, it gives CASSLWGGGDVEAFF. The chain is built from TRBV5-1 and TRBJ1-1; weak D call: TRBD1 (6 bases). The CDR3 covers 15 residues. The V and J ends lost 1 base and 7 bases respectively, with 17 bases between them. The germline V gene encodes CDR1 SGHRS and CDR2 YFSETQ.

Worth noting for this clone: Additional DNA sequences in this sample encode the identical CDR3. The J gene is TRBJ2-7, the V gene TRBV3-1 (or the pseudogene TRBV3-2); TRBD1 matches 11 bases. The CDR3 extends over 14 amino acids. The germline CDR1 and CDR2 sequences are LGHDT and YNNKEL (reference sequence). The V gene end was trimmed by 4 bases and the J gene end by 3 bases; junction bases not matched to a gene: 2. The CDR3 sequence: CASSPDRGHYEQYF. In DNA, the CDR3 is TGTGCCAGCAGCCCGGACAGGGGGCACTACGAGCAGTACTTC.

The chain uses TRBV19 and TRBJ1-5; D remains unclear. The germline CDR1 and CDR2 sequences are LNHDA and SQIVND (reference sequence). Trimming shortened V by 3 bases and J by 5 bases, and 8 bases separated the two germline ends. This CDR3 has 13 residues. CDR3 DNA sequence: TGTGCCAGTAGTATCTTGGCTTATCAGCCCCAGCATTTT. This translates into CASSILAYQPQHF.

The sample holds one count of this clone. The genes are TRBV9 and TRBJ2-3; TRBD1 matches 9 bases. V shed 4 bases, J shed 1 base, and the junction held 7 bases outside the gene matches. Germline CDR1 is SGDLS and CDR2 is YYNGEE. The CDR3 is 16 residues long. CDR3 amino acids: CASSPLWTGGTDTQYF. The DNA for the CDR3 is TGTGCCAGCAGCCCCCTTTGGACAGGGGGCACAGATACGCAGTATTTT. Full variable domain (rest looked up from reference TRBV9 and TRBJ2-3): DSGVTQTPKHLITATGQRVTLRCSPRSGDLSVYWYQQSLDQGLQFLIQYYNGEERAKGNILERFSAQQFPDLHSELNLSSLELGDSALYFCASSPLWTGGTDTQYFGPGTRLTVL.

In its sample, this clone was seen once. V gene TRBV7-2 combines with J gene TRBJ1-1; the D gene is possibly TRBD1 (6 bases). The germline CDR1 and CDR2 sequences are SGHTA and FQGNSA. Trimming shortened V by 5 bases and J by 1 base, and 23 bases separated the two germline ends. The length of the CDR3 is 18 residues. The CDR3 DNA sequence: TGTGCCAGCAGCCCGAGGGTCGCAGGGGTGGGTTGGAACACTGAAGCTTTCTTT. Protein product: CASSPRVAGVGWNTEAFF. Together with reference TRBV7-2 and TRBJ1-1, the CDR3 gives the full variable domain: GAGVSQSPSNKVTEKGKDVELRCDPISGHTALYWYRQSLGQGLEFLIYFQGNSAPDKSGLPSDRFSAERTGGSVSTLTIQRTQQEDSAVYLCASSPRVAGVGWNTEAFFGQGTRLTVV.

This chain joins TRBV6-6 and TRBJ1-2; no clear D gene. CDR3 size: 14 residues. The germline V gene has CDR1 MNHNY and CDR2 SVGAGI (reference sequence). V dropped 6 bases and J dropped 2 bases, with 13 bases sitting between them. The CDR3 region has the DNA TGTGCCAGCAGGCCCCCGGCAGGCAACTATGGCTACACCTTC. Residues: CASRPPAGNYGYTF.

The CDR3 loop reads CASSSIPGQGLSGYTF. The CDR3 DNA sequence: TGTGCCAGCAGTTCAATACCGGGACAGGGGTTGTCTGGCTACACCTTC. The gene calls are TRBV7-9 and TRBJ1-2; 10 bases align to TRBD1. This CDR3 is built from 16 residues. Trimming took 6 bases from V and 7 from J; bases not matched to a gene: 14. Looked up from germline, CDR1 is SEHNR and CDR2 is FQNEAQ (reference sequence).

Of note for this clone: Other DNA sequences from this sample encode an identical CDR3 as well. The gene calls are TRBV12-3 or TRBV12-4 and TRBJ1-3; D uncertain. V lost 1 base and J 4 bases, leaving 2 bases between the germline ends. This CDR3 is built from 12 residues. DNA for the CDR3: TGTGCCAGCAGTTTAGGGGGAAACACCATATATTTT. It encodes CASSLGGNTIYF.

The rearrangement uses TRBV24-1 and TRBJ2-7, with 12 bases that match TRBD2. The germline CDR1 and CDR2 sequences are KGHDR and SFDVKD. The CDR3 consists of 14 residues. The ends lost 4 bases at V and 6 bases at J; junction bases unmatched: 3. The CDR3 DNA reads TGTGCCACCAGTGAACCGGGACTAGCGGGCGAGCAGTACTTC. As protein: CATSEPGLAGEQYF.

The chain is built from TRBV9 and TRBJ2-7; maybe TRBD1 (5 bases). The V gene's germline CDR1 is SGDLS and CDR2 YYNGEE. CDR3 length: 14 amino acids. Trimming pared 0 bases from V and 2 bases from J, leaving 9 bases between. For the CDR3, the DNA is TGTGCCAGCAGCGTAGGCGACAGAACCTACGAGCAGTACTTC. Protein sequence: CASSVGDRTYEQYF.

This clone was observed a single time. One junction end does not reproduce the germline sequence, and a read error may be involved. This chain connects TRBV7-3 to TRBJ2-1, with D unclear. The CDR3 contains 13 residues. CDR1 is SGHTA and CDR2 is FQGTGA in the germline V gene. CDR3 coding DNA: TGTGCCAGCAGCCCCCACGAGGTGGCAGGCAAGGTCTTC. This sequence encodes CASSPHEVAGKVF.

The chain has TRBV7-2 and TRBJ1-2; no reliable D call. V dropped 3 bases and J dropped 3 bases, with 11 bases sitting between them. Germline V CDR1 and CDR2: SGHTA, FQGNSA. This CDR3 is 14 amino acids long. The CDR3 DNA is TGTGCCAGCAGCTTGATCGGATACCACTATGGCTACACCTTC. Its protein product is CASSLIGYHYGYTF.

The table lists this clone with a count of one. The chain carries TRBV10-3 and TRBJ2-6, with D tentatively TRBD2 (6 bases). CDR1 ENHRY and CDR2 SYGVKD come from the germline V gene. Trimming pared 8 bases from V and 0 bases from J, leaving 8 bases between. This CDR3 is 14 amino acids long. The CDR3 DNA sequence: TGTGCCATCCGCGGGACCTCTGGGGCCAACGTCCTGACTTTC. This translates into CAIRGTSGANVLTF.

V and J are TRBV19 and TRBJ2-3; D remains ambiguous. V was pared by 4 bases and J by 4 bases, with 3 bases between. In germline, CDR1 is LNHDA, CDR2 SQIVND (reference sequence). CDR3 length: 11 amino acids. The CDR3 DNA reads TGTGCCAGTAGTAGCGCAGATACGCAGTATTTT. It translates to CASSSADTQYF.